A single sample is the source of the 18 T cell receptor beta chains below, sequenced in a study of blood T cells in healthy people across ages. Combining a sample-barcoded 5' primer with a J-beta primer mix, a second PCR ran for about 7 to 11 cycles. MiXCR, applied by TCRdb to the 5' RACE reads, yields one record per CDR3 protein. The sample yields 1.5 million to 2 million distinct CDR3 sequences, roughly 49% seen once. What was sequenced was blood. These receptors were collected from a woman aged 40 to 50 in good health.

This clonotype came up a few times. The rearrangement uses TRBV5-6 and TRBJ2-5; TRBD1 aligns across 8 bases. This CDR3 spans 14 amino acids. V dropped 4 bases and J dropped 2; count of bases not matched to a gene: 4. From germline, CDR1 is SGHDT and CDR2 YYEEEE. The CDR3 region is CASSEGDRQETQYF. CDR3 nucleotides: TGTGCCAGCAGCGAAGGGGACAGGCAAGAGACCCAGTACTTC.

The CDR3 DNA reads as TGCGCCAGCAGCCAAGTAACCGGCGGGGGTCTAAAGAATGAGCAGTTCTTC. This encodes CASSQVTGGGLKNEQFF. J is TRBJ2-1 and V is TRBV4-1; 7 bases line up with TRBD2. The CDR3 runs 17 residues. V lost 1 base to trimming and J lost 7 bases; unmatched junction nucleotides: 13. Looked up from germline, CDR1 is MGHRA and CDR2 is YSYEKL.

The chain uses TRBV7-2 and TRBJ1-5; possible D gene TRBD1, 6 bases. Germline V gene sequence: CDR1 SGHTA, CDR2 FQGNSA. This CDR3 has 15 amino acids. V was pared by 6 bases and J by 0 bases, with 12 bases between. The CDR3 DNA is TGTGCCAGCAGTCCTTGGACAGCTAGCAATCAGCCCCAGCATTTT. It translates to CASSPWTASNQPQHF. Together with reference TRBV7-2 and TRBJ1-5, the CDR3 gives the full variable domain: GAGVSQSPSNKVTEKGKDVELRCDPISGHTALYWYRQSLGQGLEFLIYFQGNSAPDKSGLPSDRFSAERTGGSVSTLTIQRTQQEDSAVYLCASSPWTASNQPQHFGDGTRLSIL.

This clonotype was found a few times. This rearrangement joins TRBV7-2 to TRBJ2-6, with D possibly TRBD1 on 5 matching bases. The length of the CDR3 is 12 residues. CDR1 SGHTA and CDR2 FQGNSA come from the germline V gene. Trimming removed 4 bases at V and 13 bases at J, with 11 bases between. CDR3 coding DNA: TGTGCCAGCAGCTCAGCCCAGGGTGTCCTGACTTTC. Encoded protein: CASSSAQGVLTF.

The CDR3 loop is CASSLPPGHHQETQYF. The CDR3 nucleotides read TGTGCCAGCAGTTTACCCCCGGGACACCACCAAGAGACCCAGTACTTC. The chain has TRBV28 and TRBJ2-5; possibly TRBD1 for D (6 bases). CDR3 length: 16 amino acids. Trimming shortened V by 2 bases and J by 0 bases, and 13 bases separated the two germline ends. The germline V gene has CDR1 MDHEN and CDR2 SYDVKM. Full variable domain (remainder filled in from reference TRBV28 and TRBJ2-5): DVKVTQSSRYLVKRTGEKVFLECVQDMDHENMFWYRQDPGLGLRLIYFSYDVKMKEKGDIPEGYSVSREKKERFSLILESASTNQTSMYLCASSLPPGHHQETQYFGPGTRLLVL.

The table lists this clonotype with a few counts. The gene calls are TRBV9 and TRBJ2-1, with TRBD2 identical over 14 bases. The ends lost 2 bases at V and 4 bases at J; junction bases unmatched: 14. The CDR3 extends over 20 amino acids. Germline V gene data show CDR1 as SGDLS and CDR2 as YYNGEE. This chain's CDR3 is CASSVTTTSGGASHYNEQFF. The CDR3 DNA reads as TGTGCCAGCAGCGTTACGACGACTAGCGGGGGGGCATCCCATTACAATGAGCAGTTCTTC.

The chain combines TRBV4-3 with TRBJ1-5; D call uncertain. The V end was cut by 2 bases, the J end by 3 bases, with 11 bases between. Germline V gene lookup returns CDR1 LGHNA and CDR2 YSLEER. The CDR3 is made up of 15 amino acids. In DNA, the CDR3 is TGCGCCAGCAGCCAATCGGCAGGCGCCAATCAGCCCCAGCATTTT. Residues: CASSQSAGANQPQHF.

The chain joins TRBV10-3 to TRBJ2-7; no firm D call. Germline CDR1 ENHRY, CDR2 SYGVKD. V lost 3 bases to trimming and J lost 1 base, with 7 bases between them. The CDR3 runs 13 residues. CDR3 sequence reads: CAISDSSSYEQYF. The CDR3 DNA reads TGTGCCATCAGTGATAGCAGTTCCTACGAGCAGTACTTC.

The rearrangement links TRBV20-1 to TRBJ1-2; weak D call: TRBD1 (6 bases). V lost 1 base, J lost 3 bases, and 15 bases lay in between. The CDR3 has 15 residues. Germline assignment: CDR1 DFQATT and CDR2 SNEGSKA (reference sequence). Here the CDR3 reads CSARGGQDRDYGYTF. DNA for the CDR3: TGCAGTGCTAGAGGGGGGCAGGACCGGGACTATGGCTACACCTTC.

The CDR3 DNA reads TGTGCCGCCAAGATGCAGGGGTTAAATTCACCCCTCCACTTT. It encodes CAAKMQGLNSPLHF. The gene calls are TRBV7-2 and TRBJ1-6, with D possibly being TRBD1 (6 bases). The CDR3 sequence is 14 residues long. Between the trimmed V and J ends, which lost 11 bases and 7 bases, there was a span of 18 bases. Germline assignment: CDR1 SGHTA and CDR2 FQGNSA. The variable domain in full, with the rest retrieved from reference TRBV7-2 and TRBJ1-6, is GAGVSQSPSNKVTEKGKDVELRCDPISGHTALYWYRQSLGQGLEFLIYFQGNSAPDKSGLPSDRFSAERTGGSVSTLTIQRTQQEDSAVYLCAAKMQGLNSPLHFGNGTRLTVT.

This clonotype was seen once. The rearrangement uses TRBV4-3 and TRBJ2-3; 10 bases match TRBD2. The germline V gene has CDR1 LGHNA and CDR2 YSLEER. The CDR3 contains 17 residues. V gave up 0 bases and J gave up 4 bases; unmatched junction bases: 7. The CDR3 loop is CASSQEGAGGDADTQYF. The CDR3 nucleotides are TGCGCCAGCAGCCAAGAAGGAGCGGGGGGGGACGCAGATACGCAGTATTTT.

The J gene is TRBJ2-5, the V gene TRBV15, with TRBD1 matching over 9 bases. V trimming: 10 bases; J trimming: 4 bases; junction bases outside the gene matches: 7. This CDR3 has 13 amino acids. Germline V gene sequence: CDR1 LNHNV, CDR2 YYDKDF (reference sequence). The CDR3 loop is CASGTGFGETQYF. CDR3 nucleotides: TGTGCCAGCGGGACAGGGTTTGGAGAGACCCAGTACTTC.

This clonotype was observed many times. This rearrangement joins TRBV7-9 to TRBJ2-7, with TRBD2 matching 8 bases. The CDR3 contains 14 residues. V lost 5 bases and J lost 5; bases outside the gene matches: 8. CDR1 is SEHNR, CDR2 FQNEAQ, per germline (reference sequence). Here the CDR3 DNA reads TGTGCCAGCAGCCCCGGACTAGCTTCCCACGAGCAGTACTTC. Protein product: CASSPGLASHEQYF.

There are many counts of this clonotype. V usage is TRBV4-2 and J usage is TRBJ2-5, with 13 bases lining up with TRBD2. Trimming cost V 1 base and J 3 bases; bases outside gene matches: 8. The germline V gene encodes CDR1 LGHNA and CDR2 YNFKEQ. The CDR3 length is 18 residues. The DNA of the CDR3 is TGTGCCAGCAGCCAAGGGGGTTCGACTAGCGGGGGGAAAGAGACCCAGTACTTC. This sequence encodes CASSQGGSTSGGKETQYF.

This chain links TRBV12-3 or TRBV12-4 with TRBJ2-5, with D uncertain. With the DNA end fitting TRBJ2-7 better, the J assignment may be wrong. The CDR3 runs 12 residues. CDR3 bases: TGTGCCAGCAGTTTCACTCCGTCCGAGCAGTACTTC. As protein: CASSFTPSEQYF.

This sequence joins TRBV7-3 and TRBJ2-5, with 11 bases fitting TRBD1. After removal of 7 bases from V and 5 bases from J, the junction contained 6 bases not matched to a gene. The length of the CDR3 is 14 residues. Germline values: CDR1 SGHTA, CDR2 FQGTGA. The CDR3 spells CASTRTGGRETQYF. The CDR3 DNA follows: TGTGCCAGCACTCGGACAGGGGGCCGGGAGACCCAGTACTTC.

This clonotype was observed a few times. The V gene is TRBV3-1, the J gene TRBJ2-7, with D perhaps being TRBD1 or TRBD2 (5 bases each). V lost 3 bases to trimming and J lost 3 bases, with 12 bases between them. The CDR3 loop spans 14 amino acids. Germline loops: CDR1 LGHDT, CDR2 YNNKEL (reference sequence). For the CDR3, the DNA is TGTGCCAGCAGCCACGGGGACGGGTACTACGAGCAGTACTTC. Its translation is CASSHGDGYYEQYF.

V is TRBV15 and J is TRBJ2-5; 11 positions agree with TRBD2. The DNA end is a closer match to TRBJ2-7, so the J assignment may be wrong. The germline CDR1 and CDR2 sequences are LNHNV and YYDKDF (reference sequence). CDR3 length equals 16 residues. The CDR3 nucleotides read TGTGCCACCAGCAGAGAAGGGGGTAGCGGGGGGGACGAGCAGTACTTC. This codes for CATSREGGSGGDEQYF.